These T cell receptor beta chains were read from a single sample in a study of T cells in Graves' hyperthyroidism and ophthalmopathy. TCRdb used MiXCR to reprocess the multiplex PCR reads, holding one entry per CDR3 protein. The sample has roughly 56,000 distinct CDR3 sequences, around 48% seen once; the top ten hold 9.5% to 15%. Sequencing input: blood. The receptors stem from a woman in her 30s with Graves' ophthalmopathy. The CDR3 runs from the conserved cysteine through the conserved F or W.

v_call: TRBV9
cdr3_aa: CATSVWDRDTEAFF

v_call: TRBV6-1
cdr3_aa: CASSQYLDRVTGACF

v_call: TRBV28
cdr3_aa: CASSVPSQAYSNQPQHF

v_call: TRBV2
cdr3_aa: CASRVFGGTSGTDTQYF

v_call: TRBV19
cdr3_aa: CAGSKVWDIGELFF

v_call: TRBV19
cdr3_aa: CASMDKGHSGNTIYF

v_call: TRBV12-3/TRBV12-4
cdr3_aa: CATTGGYGYTF

v_call: TRBV2
cdr3_aa: CASSGGVNLYEQYF

v_call: TRBV14
cdr3_aa: CASSQDGTGNTDTQYF

v_call: TRBV5-6
cdr3_aa: CASSHITESEQYF

v_call: TRBV7-8
cdr3_aa: CASSPFTGAMSEAFF

v_call: TRBV10-3
cdr3_aa: CAISLARRAFF

v_call: TRBV7-6
cdr3_aa: CASSTDKNNSLLHF

v_call: TRBV20-1
cdr3_aa: CSARSGHGGYEHF

v_call: TRBV20-1
cdr3_aa: CSAKRSRTSGSHEQYF

v_call: TRBV28
cdr3_aa: CASYQGRVRSMNTEAFF

v_call: TRBV12-3/TRBV12-4
cdr3_aa: CASSLTRGTDTQYF

v_call: TRBV7-3
cdr3_aa: CASSLLDRTTFPPQHF

v_call: TRBV28
cdr3_aa: CASRPTSGRAYEQYF

v_call: TRBV2
cdr3_aa: CASSDRDSPYEQYF

v_call: TRBV19
cdr3_aa: CASSIMSGAGELFF

v_call: TRBV7-2
cdr3_aa: CASSLWANEQFF

v_call: TRBV29-1
cdr3_aa: CSGGRGSSTDTQYF

v_call: TRBV12-3/TRBV12-4
cdr3_aa: CASSTGRDSSSPLHF

v_call: TRBV9
cdr3_aa: CASSVAKALDADTQYF

v_call: TRBV14
cdr3_aa: CASSQESWANVLTF

v_call: TRBV5-1
cdr3_aa: CASSFDRGPSSYNSPLHF